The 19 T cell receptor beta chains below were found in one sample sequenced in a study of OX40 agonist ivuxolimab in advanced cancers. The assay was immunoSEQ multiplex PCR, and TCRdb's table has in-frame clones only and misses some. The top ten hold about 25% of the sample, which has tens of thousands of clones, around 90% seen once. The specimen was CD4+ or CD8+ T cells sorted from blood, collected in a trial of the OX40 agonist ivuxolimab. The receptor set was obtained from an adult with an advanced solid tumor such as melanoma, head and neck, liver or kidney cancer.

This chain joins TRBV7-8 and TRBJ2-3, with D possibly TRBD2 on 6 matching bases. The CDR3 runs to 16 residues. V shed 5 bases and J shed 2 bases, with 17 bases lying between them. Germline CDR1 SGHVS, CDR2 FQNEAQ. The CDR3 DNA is TGTGCCAGCAGCGCCGGGGGTAGCGGTCCCACAGATACGCAGTATTTT. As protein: CASSAGGSGPTDTQYF.

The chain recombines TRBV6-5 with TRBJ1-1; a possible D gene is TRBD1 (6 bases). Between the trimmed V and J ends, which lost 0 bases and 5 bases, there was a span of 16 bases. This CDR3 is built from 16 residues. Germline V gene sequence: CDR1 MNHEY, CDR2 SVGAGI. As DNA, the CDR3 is TGTGCCAGCAGTTACTCGCGGGGGGGCCCTGGAACTGAAGCTTTCTTT. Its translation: CASSYSRGGPGTEAFF.

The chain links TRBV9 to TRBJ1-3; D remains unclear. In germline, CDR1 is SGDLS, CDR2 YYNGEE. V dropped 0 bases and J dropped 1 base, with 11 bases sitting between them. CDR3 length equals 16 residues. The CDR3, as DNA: TGTGCCAGCAGCGTAGGGGGTGAATGGTCTGGAAACACCATATATTTT. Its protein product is CASSVGGEWSGNTIYF. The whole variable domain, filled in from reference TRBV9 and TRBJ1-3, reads DSGVTQTPKHLITATGQRVTLRCSPRSGDLSVYWYQQSLDQGLQFLIQYYNGEERAKGNILERFSAQQFPDLHSELNLSSLELGDSALYFCASSVGGEWSGNTIYFGEGSWLTVV.

This CDR3 reads CASSEWGGATNEKLFF. The CDR3 bases are TGTGCCAGCAGTGAATGGGGCGGTGCAACTAATGAAAAACTGTTTTTT. The chain carries TRBV25-1 and TRBJ1-4, with D maybe TRBD1 (5 bases). The germline CDR1 and CDR2 sequences are MGHDK and SYGVNS. This CDR3 is 16 amino acids long. The V end was cut by 1 base, the J end by 0 bases, with 9 bases between.

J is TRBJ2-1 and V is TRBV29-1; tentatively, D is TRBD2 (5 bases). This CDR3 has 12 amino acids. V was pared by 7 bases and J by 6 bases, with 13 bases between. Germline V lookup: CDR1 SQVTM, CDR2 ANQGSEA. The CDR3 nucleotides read TGCAGCGCCCGGGAACTACCCAATGAGCAGTTCTTC. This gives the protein CSARELPNEQFF.

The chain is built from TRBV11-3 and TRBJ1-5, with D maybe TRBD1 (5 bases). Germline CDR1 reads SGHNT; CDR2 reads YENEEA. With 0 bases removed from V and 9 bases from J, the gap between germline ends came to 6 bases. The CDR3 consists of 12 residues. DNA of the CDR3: TGTGCCAGCAGCTTAGACGGGGGGCCCCAGCATTTT. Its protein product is CASSLDGGPQHF. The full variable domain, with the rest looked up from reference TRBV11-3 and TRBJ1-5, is EAGVVQSPRYKIIEKKQPVAFWCNPISGHNTLYWYLQNLGQGPELLIRYENEEAVDDSQLPKDRFSAERLKGVDSTLKIQPAELGDSAVYLCASSLDGGPQHFGDGTRLSIL.

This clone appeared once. The CDR3 protein is CAWSGLSYEQYF. The CDR3, as DNA: TGTGCCTGGAGTGGCCTCTCCTACGAGCAGTACTTC. The chain employs TRBV30 and TRBJ2-7; D not certain. Trimming stripped 1 base from V and 0 bases from J, with 4 bases between. Germline CDR1 GTSNPN, CDR2 SVGIG (reference sequence). The CDR3 totals 12 residues.

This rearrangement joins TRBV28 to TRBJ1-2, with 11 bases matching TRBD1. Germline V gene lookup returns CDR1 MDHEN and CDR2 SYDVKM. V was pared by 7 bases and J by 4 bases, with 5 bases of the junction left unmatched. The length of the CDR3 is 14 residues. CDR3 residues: CASTKDRGPYGYTF. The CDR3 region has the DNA TGTGCCAGCACCAAGGACAGGGGGCCCTATGGCTACACCTTC.

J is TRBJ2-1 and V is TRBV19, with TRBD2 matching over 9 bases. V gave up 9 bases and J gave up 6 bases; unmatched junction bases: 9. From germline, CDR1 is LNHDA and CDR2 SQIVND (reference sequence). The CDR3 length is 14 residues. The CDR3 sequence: CASSPGTSFNEQFF. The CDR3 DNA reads TGTGCCAGCTCCCCCGGGACTAGCTTCAATGAGCAGTTCTTC.

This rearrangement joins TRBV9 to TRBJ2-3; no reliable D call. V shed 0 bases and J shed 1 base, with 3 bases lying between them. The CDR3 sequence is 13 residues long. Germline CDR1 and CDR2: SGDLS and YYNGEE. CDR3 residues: CASSVAGTDTQYF. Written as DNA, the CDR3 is TGTGCCAGCAGCGTAGCAGGCACAGATACGCAGTATTTT.

CDR3 in DNA: TGTGCCAGCAGTTTACGGACACTAGCGGGGAGCACAGATACGCAGTATTTT. Translation gives CASSLRTLAGSTDTQYF. The chain combines TRBV27 with TRBJ2-3, with TRBD2 matching 10 bases. V gave up 2 bases and J gave up 0 bases; unmatched junction bases: 5. Germline CDR1 and CDR2: MNHEY and SMNVEV (reference sequence). This CDR3 has 17 residues.

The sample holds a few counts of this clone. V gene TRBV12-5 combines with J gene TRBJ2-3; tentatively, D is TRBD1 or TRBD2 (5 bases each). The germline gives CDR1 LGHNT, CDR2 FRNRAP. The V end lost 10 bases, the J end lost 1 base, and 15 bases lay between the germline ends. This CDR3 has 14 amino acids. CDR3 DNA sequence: TGTGCTACCGTAAGGGGACGCGGCACAGATACGCAGTATTTT. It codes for CATVRGRGTDTQYF.

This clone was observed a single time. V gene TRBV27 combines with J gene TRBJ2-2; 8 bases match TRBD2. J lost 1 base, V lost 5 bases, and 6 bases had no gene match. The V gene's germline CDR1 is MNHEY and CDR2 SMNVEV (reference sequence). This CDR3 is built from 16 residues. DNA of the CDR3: TGTGCCAGCAGTCCACAGGGACTAGTGAACACCGGGGAGCTGTTTTTT. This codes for CASSPQGLVNTGELFF.

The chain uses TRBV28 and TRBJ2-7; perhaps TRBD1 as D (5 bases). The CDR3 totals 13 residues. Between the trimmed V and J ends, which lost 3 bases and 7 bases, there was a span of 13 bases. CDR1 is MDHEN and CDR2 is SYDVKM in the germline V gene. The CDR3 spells CASSFRQRSEQYF. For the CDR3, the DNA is TGTGCCAGCAGTTTCCGACAGCGTAGTGAGCAGTACTTC.

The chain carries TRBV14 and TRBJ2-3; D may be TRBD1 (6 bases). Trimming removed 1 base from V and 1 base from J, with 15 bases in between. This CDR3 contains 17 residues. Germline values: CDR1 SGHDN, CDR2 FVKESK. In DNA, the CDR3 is TGTGCCAGCAGCCAAGCTAAGGACAGTCCTCGCACAGATACGCAGTATTTT. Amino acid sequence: CASSQAKDSPRTDTQYF.

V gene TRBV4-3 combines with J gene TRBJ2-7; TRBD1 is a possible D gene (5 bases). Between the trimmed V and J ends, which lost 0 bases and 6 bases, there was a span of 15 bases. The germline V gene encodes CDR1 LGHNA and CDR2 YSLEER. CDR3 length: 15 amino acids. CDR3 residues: CASSQEVDSTLEQYF. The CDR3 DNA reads TGCGCCAGCAGCCAAGAGGTCGACAGCACCCTCGAGCAGTACTTC.

In DNA, the CDR3 is TGTGCCAGTTCAAACGGAGTTATTTACGAGCAGTACTTC. It translates to CASSNGVIYEQYF. The V call is TRBV19, the J call TRBJ2-7; no definite D call. Trimming took 8 bases from V and 4 from J, leaving 15 bases between them. The CDR3 is made up of 13 amino acids. Germline lookup yields CDR1 LNHDA and CDR2 SQIVND (reference sequence).

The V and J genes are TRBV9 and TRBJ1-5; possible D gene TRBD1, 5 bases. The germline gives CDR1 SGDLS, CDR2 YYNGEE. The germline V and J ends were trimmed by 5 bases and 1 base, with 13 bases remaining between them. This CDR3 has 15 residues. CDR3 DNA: TGTGCCAGCAGTCGGGACGGCGGGAGCAATCAGCCCCAGCATTTT. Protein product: CASSRDGGSNQPQHF. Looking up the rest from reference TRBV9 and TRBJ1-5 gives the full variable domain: DSGVTQTPKHLITATGQRVTLRCSPRSGDLSVYWYQQSLDQGLQFLIQYYNGEERAKGNILERFSAQQFPDLHSELNLSSLELGDSALYFCASSRDGGSNQPQHFGDGTRLSIL.

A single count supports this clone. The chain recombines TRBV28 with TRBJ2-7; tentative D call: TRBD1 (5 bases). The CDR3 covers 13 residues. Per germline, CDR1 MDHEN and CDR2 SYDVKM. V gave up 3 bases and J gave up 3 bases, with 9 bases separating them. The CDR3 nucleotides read TGTGCCAGCAGTTTGGTCACAGGCTACGAGCAGTACTTC. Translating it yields CASSLVTGYEQYF.